This T cell receptor beta chain was captured in a study of CD8 T cells in Susac syndrome. Remarks on this clonotype: The antigen is undetermined.

Random hexamers served to reverse transcribe roughly 0.45 to 1 ug RNA. It was immunoSEQ multiplex PCR that amplified TCR beta CDR3 across 54 Vbeta and 13 Jbeta. TCRdb called the immunoSEQ multiplex PCR reads again in MiXCR, with one record for every CDR3 protein. This sample has more than 200,000 distinct CDR3 sequences, with 93% found just once. The V gene's germline CDR1 is SGHTA and CDR2 FQGTGA. The CDR3 extends over 15 amino acids. V lost 3 bases, J lost 4 bases, and 15 bases lay in between. Study results and caveats: As the study acknowledged, the number of individuals who were part of its TCR sequencing and HLA analysis was relatively small.

Sequencing targeted TCR beta in blood CD8+ and CD4+ T cells. The multiple sclerosis controls, all treatment-naive patients, had relapsing-remitting disease that was stable or active. Material: CD4+ T cells from PBMCs. The chain joins TRBV7-3 to TRBJ2-5; no clear D gene. This receptor was obtained from a human donor with multiple sclerosis. Written as DNA, the CDR3 is TGTGCCAGCAGCTTGGCTGGAGTGGTCGGAGAGACCCAGTACTTC. Residues: CASSLAGVVGETQYF.